One sample yielded the 21 T cell receptor beta chains listed below, sequenced in a study of T cell responses to AZD1222 COVID-19 vaccine. Produced via immunoSEQ multiplex PCR; TCRdb's table is partial and in-frame only. The sample consists of 150,000 or so clones, around 89% of them appearing once. The input for sequencing was peripheral blood, taken on day 0 of MenACWY control vaccination. The receptors come from an adult in good health.

V and J are TRBV3-1 (or the pseudogene TRBV3-2) and TRBJ2-7; TRBD2 agrees at 11 bases. This CDR3 region has 16 residues. Per the germline V gene, CDR1 is LGHDT and CDR2 is YNNKEL (reference sequence). Unmatched junction bases numbered 10, after V lost 2 bases and J lost 7 bases. The CDR3 coding sequence is TGTGCCAGCAGCCAAAGACTAGCGGGGACCTTCGAAGAGCAGTACTTC. This translates into CASSQRLAGTFEEQYF.

This rearrangement joins TRBV15 to TRBJ1-1, with D uncertain. V was trimmed by 4 bases and J by 4 bases, leaving 19 bases between them. Germline-derived CDR1 and CDR2 are LNHNV and YYDKDF (reference sequence). The CDR3 extends over 16 amino acids. The CDR3 loop is CATSTAQTRRGTEAFF. The DNA for the CDR3 is TGTGCCACCAGCACGGCCCAGACACGGCGGGGCACTGAAGCTTTCTTT.

The V and J genes are TRBV20-1 and TRBJ1-6; D might be TRBD1 (6 bases). V was cut by 3 bases and J by 14 bases, with 17 bases left in between. CDR3 size: 13 residues. Germline CDR1 and CDR2: DFQATT and SNEGSKA (reference sequence). CDR3 nucleotides: TGCAGTGCTAGTTCTGGGGGCGGCGTAGCCCTCCACTTT. This codes for CSASSGGGVALHF.

CDR3 nucleotide sequence: TGTGCCAGCAGCCCACTTATATCCTACAATGAGCAGTTCTTC. This gives the protein CASSPLISYNEQFF. The chain uses TRBV9 and TRBJ2-1; D is unresolved. Germline V lookup: CDR1 SGDLS, CDR2 YYNGEE. This CDR3 is 14 amino acids long. V lost 4 bases, J lost 1 base, and 9 bases lay in between.

The J gene is TRBJ2-5, the V gene TRBV12-3 or TRBV12-4; the D gene is possibly TRBD2 (6 bases). The CDR3 covers 13 residues. Between the trimmed V and J ends, which lost 5 bases and 5 bases, there was a span of 12 bases. In DNA form, the CDR3 reads TGTGCCAGCAGTCCCTCTAGCGAGGAGACCCAGTACTTC. Protein: CASSPSSEETQYF.

The V gene is TRBV24-1, the J gene TRBJ2-3, with D perhaps TRBD2 (7 bases). Trimming took off 2 bases at V and 4 bases at J, with 12 bases between the two ends. The germline V gene has CDR1 KGHDR and CDR2 SFDVKD. The CDR3 is 15 residues long. In nucleotides, the CDR3 is TGTGCCACCAGTGATTGGGGGGGCGGCGCAGATACGCAGTATTTT. Translated, it gives CATSDWGGGADTQYF.

The chain couples TRBV7-9 to TRBJ2-3; perhaps D is TRBD1 or TRBD2 (5 bases each). With 5 bases removed from V and 6 bases from J, the gap between germline ends came to 21 bases. The CDR3 spans 16 residues. Per germline, CDR1 SEHNR and CDR2 FQNEAQ (reference sequence). In nucleotides, the CDR3 is TGTGCCAGCAGCCTCCTCCGGGTCCCGGGGACGGATACGCAGTATTTT. Translating it yields CASSLLRVPGTDTQYF.

The genes are TRBV15 and TRBJ1-3; no definite D call. Trimming took 5 bases from V and 9 from J, leaving 14 bases between them. CDR3 length equals 13 residues. CDR1 is LNHNV and CDR2 is YYDKDF in the germline V gene (reference sequence). The chain's CDR3 is CATSGGRGTTIYF. The CDR3 DNA sequence: TGTGCCACCAGCGGAGGGAGAGGCACCACCATATATTTT.

The V call is TRBV7-9, the J call TRBJ1-1, with D unclear. The CDR3 spans 12 residues. Germline CDR1 reads SEHNR; CDR2 reads FQNEAQ (reference sequence). V was shortened by 5 bases and J by 7 bases, with 11 bases between the two germline ends. This chain's CDR3 is CASSVGHDEAFF. The CDR3 coding sequence is TGTGCCAGCAGCGTCGGGCATGATGAAGCTTTCTTT.

The J gene is TRBJ2-1, the V gene TRBV15; no reliable D call. Deletions cut 1 base from V and 0 bases from J, with 10 bases between. The germline CDR1 and CDR2 sequences are LNHNV and YYDKDF (reference sequence). This CDR3 comprises 16 residues. The CDR3 loop is CATSRGMGYSYNEQFF. CDR3 nucleotide sequence: TGTGCCACCAGCAGAGGGATGGGGTACTCCTACAATGAGCAGTTCTTC.

This chain links TRBV5-1 with TRBJ2-7; D tentatively reads TRBD1 or TRBD2 (5 bases each). The CDR3 covers 16 residues. Between the trimmed V and J ends, which lost 3 bases and 0 bases, there was a span of 16 bases. In germline, CDR1 is SGHRS, CDR2 YFSETQ. This CDR3 reads CASSWDGTVSSYEQYF. CDR3 nucleotides: TGCGCCAGCAGCTGGGATGGGACCGTAAGCTCCTACGAGCAGTACTTC.

This clone was detected only a few times. The chain carries TRBV28 and TRBJ1-2, with D unresolved. The V gene lost 4 bases and the J gene lost 7 bases, with 10 bases spanning the gap. The germline V gene has CDR1 MDHEN and CDR2 SYDVKM. This CDR3 region has 12 residues. DNA for the CDR3: TGTGCCAGCAGTTCCAGTGTCGGTGGCTACACCTTC. The encoded protein is CASSSSVGGYTF.

V and J are TRBV7-3 and TRBJ1-1, with unresolved D. The CDR3 has 13 amino acids. Germline CDR1 reads SGHTA; CDR2 reads FQGTGA. Trimming pared 3 bases from V and 3 bases from J, leaving 8 bases between. The CDR3 region has the DNA TGTGCCAGCAGCTTCGCCGGGGACACTGAAGCTTTCTTT. This codes for CASSFAGDTEAFF. The full variable domain, with the rest looked up from reference TRBV7-3 and TRBJ1-1, is GAGVSQTPSNKVTEKGKYVELRCDPISGHTALYWYRQSLGQGPEFLIYFQGTGAADDSGLPNDRFFAVRPEGSVSTLKIQRTERGDSAVYLCASSFAGDTEAFFGQGTRLTVV.

V gene TRBV3-1 (or the pseudogene TRBV3-2) combines with J gene TRBJ2-1; 7 bases align to TRBD2. The V gene end was trimmed by 0 bases and the J gene end by 5 bases; junction bases not matched to a gene: 10. Looked up from germline, CDR1 is LGHDT and CDR2 is YNNKEL (reference sequence). The CDR3 extends over 17 amino acids. CDR3 loop: CASSQDLGGTNHNEQFF. The CDR3 nucleotides are TGTGCCAGCAGCCAAGATTTAGGCGGGACTAACCACAATGAGCAGTTCTTC.

This sequence joins TRBV19 and TRBJ1-2; possible D gene TRBD1, 6 bases. Trimming left V 6 bases short and J 1 base short, with 12 bases between. Germline-derived CDR1 and CDR2 are LNHDA and SQIVND (reference sequence). The CDR3 consists of 14 residues. CDR3 sequence: CASSASRGNYGYTF. In DNA, the CDR3 is TGTGCCAGTAGCGCTAGCAGGGGTAACTATGGCTACACCTTC.

The CDR3 loop reads CASSRGNYGYTF. The CDR3 region has the DNA TGTGCCAGCTCACGTGGGAACTATGGCTACACCTTC. The chain is built from TRBV18 and TRBJ1-2; unclear D gene. This CDR3 has 12 amino acids. Trimming pared 4 bases from V and 2 bases from J, leaving 5 bases between. Germline V gene sequence: CDR1 KGHSH, CDR2 LQKENI.

The chain couples TRBV7-9 to TRBJ2-7, with D unclear. The CDR3 contains 12 residues. With 5 bases removed from V and 3 bases from J, the gap between germline ends came to 8 bases. Germline assignment: CDR1 SEHNR and CDR2 FQNEAQ (reference sequence). As DNA, the CDR3 is TGTGCCAGCAGCAGTTTCGGCTACGAGCAGTACTTC. Translated: CASSSFGYEQYF.

The V gene is TRBV28, the J gene TRBJ1-1, with D unresolved. Looked up from germline, CDR1 is MDHEN and CDR2 is SYDVKM. V was pared by 6 bases and J by 5 bases, with 19 bases between. This CDR3 spans 15 amino acids. The CDR3 nucleotides are TGTGCCAGCAGCGCGCTCACCACCCCCACTACTGAAGCTTTCTTT. This encodes CASSALTTPTTEAFF.

The rearrangement joins TRBV5-1 to TRBJ2-7; TRBD1 matches at 9 bases. CDR3 length equals 15 residues. Germline CDR1 is SGHRS and CDR2 is YFSETQ. The trim removed 1 base at V and 4 bases at J, leaving 6 bases unmatched. CDR3: CASSLIWGTGYEQYF. CDR3 bases: TGCGCCAGCAGCTTGATTTGGGGGACAGGGTACGAGCAGTACTTC. Full variable domain (outside the CDR3, taken from reference TRBV5-1 and TRBJ2-7): KAGVTQTPRYLIKTRGQQVTLSCSPISGHRSVSWYQQTPGQGLQFLFEYFSETQRNKGNFPGRFSGRQFSNSRSEMNVSTLELGDSALYLCASSLIWGTGYEQYFGPGTRLTVT.

This sequence joins TRBV3-1 (or the pseudogene TRBV3-2) and TRBJ1-4; 8 positions match TRBD1. In germline, CDR1 is LGHDT, CDR2 YNNKEL (reference sequence). The CDR3 covers 16 residues. V dropped 4 bases and J dropped 5; count of bases not matched to a gene: 9. The CDR3 loop reads CASSRRQGIRNEKLFF. For the CDR3, the DNA is TGTGCCAGCAGCCGTAGACAGGGGATAAGAAATGAAAAACTGTTTTTT.

CDR3 DNA sequence: TGTGCCAGCAGTTCGACTAATAGCAATCAGCCCCAGCATTTT. Its translation: CASSSTNSNQPQHF. V is TRBV27 and J is TRBJ1-5; D ambiguous. This CDR3 has 14 amino acids. Germline CDR1 is MNHEY and CDR2 is SMNVEV (reference sequence). With 4 bases removed from V and 0 bases from J, the gap between germline ends came to 7 bases.